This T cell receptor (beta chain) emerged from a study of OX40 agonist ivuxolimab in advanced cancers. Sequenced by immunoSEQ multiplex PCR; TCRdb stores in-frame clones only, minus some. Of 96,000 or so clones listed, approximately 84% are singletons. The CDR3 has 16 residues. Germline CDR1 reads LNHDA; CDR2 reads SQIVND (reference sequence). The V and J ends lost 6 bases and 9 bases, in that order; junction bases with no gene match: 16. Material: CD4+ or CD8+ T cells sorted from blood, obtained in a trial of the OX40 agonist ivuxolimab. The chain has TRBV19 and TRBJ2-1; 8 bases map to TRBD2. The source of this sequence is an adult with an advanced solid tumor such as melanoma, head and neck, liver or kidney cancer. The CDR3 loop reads CASRSLASGSWAEQFF. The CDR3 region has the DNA TGTGCCAGTAGATCTTTGGCTAGCGGGTCTTGGGCTGAGCAGTTCTTC.